The 4 T cell receptor beta chains below were found in one sample sequenced in a study of graft-versus-host responses after intestinal transplantation. Sequencing used immunoSEQ multiplex PCR; TCRdb keeps in-frame clones, though not all of them. The sample yields 90,000 to 95,000 clones, 90% to 95% seen once. For these receptors, no antigen is known. The starting material was unstimulated CD8+ T cells sorted from spleen or lymph node cells, obtained before intestinal transplant. The source of these receptors is a human donor who received an intestinal transplant.

J is TRBJ1-1 and V is TRBV27, with D perhaps TRBD1 (6 bases). This CDR3 is 15 amino acids long. V was pared by 3 bases and J by 7 bases, with 18 bases between. The germline V gene has CDR1 MNHEY and CDR2 SMNVEV (reference sequence). The CDR3: CASSLLFGGRGEAFF. CDR3 nucleotide sequence: TGTGCCAGCAGTTTGCTTTTCGGGGGGCGGGGTGAAGCTTTCTTT.

The chain carries TRBV6-1 and TRBJ2-5, with a possible D match to TRBD2 (6 bases). The CDR3 runs 15 residues. V was trimmed by 4 bases and J by 5 bases, leaving 17 bases between them. Germline CDR1 reads MNHNS; CDR2 reads SASEGT. CDR3 amino acids: CASSGLADTGETQYF. Here the CDR3 DNA reads TGTGCCAGCAGTGGCTTAGCGGATACGGGGGAGACCCAGTACTTC.

J is TRBJ1-1 and V is TRBV13; a possible D gene is TRBD1 (5 bases). The CDR3 length is 13 residues. V was pared by 2 bases and J by 1 base, with 5 bases between. Germline CDR1 reads PRHDT; CDR2 reads FYEKMQ (reference sequence). CDR3 loop: CASSLTGNTEAFF. DNA for the CDR3: TGTGCCAGCAGCTTAACAGGGAACACTGAAGCTTTCTTT.

The rearrangement links TRBV5-5 to TRBJ1-1; D is undetermined. The ends were cut back, 2 bases at V and 5 bases at J, with 7 bases in the middle. The length of the CDR3 is 12 residues. Germline V gene lookup returns CDR1 SGHKS and CDR2 YYEKEE (reference sequence). The CDR3 bases are TGTGCCAGCAGCTTCGGGAGGACTGAAGCTTTCTTT. The encoded protein is CASSFGRTEAFF. Looking up the rest from reference TRBV5-5 and TRBJ1-1 gives the full variable domain: DAGVTQSPTHLIKTRGQQVTLRCSPISGHKSVSWYQQVLGQGPQFIFQYYEKEERGRGNFPDRFSARQFPNYSSELNVNALLLGDSALYLCASSFGRTEAFFGQGTRLTVV.